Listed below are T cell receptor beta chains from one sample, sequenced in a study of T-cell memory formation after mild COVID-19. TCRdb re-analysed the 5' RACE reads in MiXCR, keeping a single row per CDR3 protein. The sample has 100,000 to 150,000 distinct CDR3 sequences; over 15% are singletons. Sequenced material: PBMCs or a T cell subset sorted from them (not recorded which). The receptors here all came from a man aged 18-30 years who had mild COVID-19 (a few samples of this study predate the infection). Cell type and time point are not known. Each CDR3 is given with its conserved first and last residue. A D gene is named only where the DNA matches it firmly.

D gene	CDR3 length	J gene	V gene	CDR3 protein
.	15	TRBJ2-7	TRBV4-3	CASSQDALTAYEQYF
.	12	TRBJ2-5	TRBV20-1	CSASRVVETQYF
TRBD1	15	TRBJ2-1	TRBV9	CASSLGGTGANEQFF
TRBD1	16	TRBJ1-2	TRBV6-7	CASSYPFGQGDYGYTF
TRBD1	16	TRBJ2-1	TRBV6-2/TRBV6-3	CASSYSGDRLRDEQFF
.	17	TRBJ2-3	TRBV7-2	CASSLPAGALSTDTQYF
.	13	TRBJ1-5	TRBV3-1	CASSQPGDQPQHF
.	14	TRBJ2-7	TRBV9	CAGSVELGPYEQYF
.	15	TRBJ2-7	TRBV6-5	CASSPTWQGPYEQYF
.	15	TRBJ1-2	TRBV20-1	CSARGVLPWDGGYTF
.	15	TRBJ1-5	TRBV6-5	CASRKQGGGGQPQHF
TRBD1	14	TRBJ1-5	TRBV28	CASRGTGGGQPQHF
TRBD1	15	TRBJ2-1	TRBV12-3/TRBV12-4	CASRGTGKDYNEQFF
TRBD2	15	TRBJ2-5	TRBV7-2	CASSQGAGGKETQYF
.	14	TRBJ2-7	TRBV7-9	CASSLVGDSYEQYF
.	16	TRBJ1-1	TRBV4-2	CASSQATAGPRTEAFF
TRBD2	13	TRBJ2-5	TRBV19	CASSPAGVETQYF
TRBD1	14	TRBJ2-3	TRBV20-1	CSVTQGDDTDTQYF
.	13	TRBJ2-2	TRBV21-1	CAGLSGAGGELFF
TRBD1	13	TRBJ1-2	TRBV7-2	CASSPDRNYGYTF
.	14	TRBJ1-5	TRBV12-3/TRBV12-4	CASSLVGGLEPQHF
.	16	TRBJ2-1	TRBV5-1	CASSPEWDVSYNEQFF
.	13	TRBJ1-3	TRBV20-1	CSARKSEENTIYF
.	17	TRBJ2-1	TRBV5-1	CASSRRGTLSSYNEQFF
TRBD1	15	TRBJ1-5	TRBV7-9	CASSLEGGRNQPQHF
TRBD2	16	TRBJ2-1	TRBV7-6	CASSQEIAGVSNEQFF
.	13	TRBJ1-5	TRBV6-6	CASSYGLGQPQHF
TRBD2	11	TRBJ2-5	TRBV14	CARREGETQYF
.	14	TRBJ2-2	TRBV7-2	CASRGRRQPGELFF
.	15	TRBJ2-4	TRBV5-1	CASSFMPGAGNIQYF
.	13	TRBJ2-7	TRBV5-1	CASSLAGHSEQYF
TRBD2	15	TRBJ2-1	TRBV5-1	CASSLAGGPWNEQFF
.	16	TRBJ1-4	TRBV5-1	CASSPQGPETNEKLFF
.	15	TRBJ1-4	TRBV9	CASSPGTHPNEKLFF
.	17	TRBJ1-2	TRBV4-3	CASSPRGQGYHLGGYTF
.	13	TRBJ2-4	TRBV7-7	CASSLLVGAIQYF
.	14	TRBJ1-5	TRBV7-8	CASSLGGAGQPQHF
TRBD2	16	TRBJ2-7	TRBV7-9	CASSSHWASGVREQYF
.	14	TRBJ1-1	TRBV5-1	CASSLVGGDPEAFF
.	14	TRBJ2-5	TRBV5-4	CASSSQTGQETQYF
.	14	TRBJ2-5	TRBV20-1	CSARPRNIQETQYF
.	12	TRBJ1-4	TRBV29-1	CSVEEVKGGVFF
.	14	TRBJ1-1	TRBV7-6	CASSLAQQGTEAFF
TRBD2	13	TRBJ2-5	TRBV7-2	CASSPTQSSGPHF
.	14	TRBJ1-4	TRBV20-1	CSARGVQGNEKLFF